The 5 T cell receptor beta chains below all came from one sample that was sequenced in a study of T cell responses to AZD1222 COVID-19 vaccine. Assay: immunoSEQ multiplex PCR; the TCRdb copy retains only in-frame clones and omits some. The table has roughly 170,000 clones, almost 90% seen once. The sample here was peripheral blood, taken on day 0 of AZD1222 vaccination. Every receptor here comes from an adult in good health.

This chain links TRBV27 with TRBJ1-2; no reliable D call. CDR3 size: 14 residues. V lost 1 base and J 2 bases, leaving 8 bases between the germline ends. The V gene's germline CDR1 is MNHEY and CDR2 SMNVEV (reference sequence). The CDR3 DNA is TGTGCCAGCAGTTTATACGCCAGAAACTATGGCTACACCTTC. This gives the protein CASSLYARNYGYTF.

This clone was seen more than once but under ten times. The rearrangement joins TRBV12-3 or TRBV12-4 to TRBJ1-2; TRBD1 might be the D (5 bases). CDR3 length: 13 amino acids. The V and J ends lost 7 bases and 7 bases respectively, with 16 bases between them. CDR3 coding DNA: TGTGCCAGCACAGGGCTCTCGCATGTTGGCTACACCTTC. Protein sequence: CASTGLSHVGYTF.

The rearrangement uses TRBV7-9 and TRBJ2-3, with D perhaps TRBD2 (6 bases). Germline CDR1 and CDR2: SEHNR and FQNEAQ (reference sequence). The CDR3 contains 16 residues. Trimming removed 3 bases from V and 4 bases from J, with 17 bases in between. CDR3 sequence (DNA): TGTGCCAGCAGCTTCGGGGGAAGCAGGGATGCAGATACGCAGTATTTT. As protein: CASSFGGSRDADTQYF.

The rearrangement links TRBV27 to TRBJ2-1, with D possibly matching TRBD2 (7 bases). With 5 bases removed from V and 4 bases from J, the gap between germline ends came to 12 bases. The CDR3 runs to 14 residues. Germline V lookup: CDR1 MNHEY, CDR2 SMNVEV (reference sequence). DNA for the CDR3: TGTGCCAGCAGTCAAGCGGGGACATACAATGAGCAGTTCTTC. Encoded protein: CASSQAGTYNEQFF.

The chain recombines TRBV30 with TRBJ1-1, with D perhaps TRBD1 (5 bases). Trimming took 5 bases from V and 0 from J, leaving 13 bases between them. The CDR3 spans 14 residues. CDR1 GTSNPN and CDR2 SVGIG come from the germline V gene (reference sequence). The CDR3 bases are TGTGCCTGGCACCCCGGGACCATGAACACTGAAGCTTTCTTT. Translating gives CAWHPGTMNTEAFF.